The 12 T cell receptor beta chains presented below share a single source sample, sequenced in a study of blood T cell repertoires in COVID-19. Here immunoSEQ multiplex PCR was the method, and the copy in TCRdb shows in-frame clones only, minus some. The sample records 55,000 to 90,000 clones, 88% being singletons. Sequences were obtained from peripheral blood. The receptors derive from a human donor in a cohort sampled during active COVID-19.

J is TRBJ1-6 and V is TRBV5-6, with 10 bases matching TRBD1. Germline assignment: CDR1 SGHDT and CDR2 YYEEEE. V was pared by 2 bases and J by 0 bases, with 8 bases of the junction left unmatched. This CDR3 is 19 amino acids long. CDR3 DNA: TGTGCCAGCAGCTTAAGGACAGGGGGAGTAAGCTCCTATAATTCACCCCTCCACTTT. Its translation is CASSLRTGGVSSYNSPLHF.

J is TRBJ2-7 and V is TRBV5-8, with TRBD2 matching over 9 bases. The CDR3 sequence is 17 residues long. Trimming cost V 4 bases and J 3 bases; bases outside gene matches: 14. Germline assignment: CDR1 SGHTS and CDR2 YDEGEE. The CDR3 here is CASSRALIAGAFYEQYV. The CDR3 DNA follows: TGTGCCAGCAGCCGGGCCCTGATAGCGGGAGCTTTCTACGAGCAGTACGTC.

This chain uses TRBV15 with TRBJ2-7; 10 nucleotides line up with TRBD2. This CDR3 has 19 residues. Germline V lookup: CDR1 LNHNV, CDR2 YYDKDF (reference sequence). The J segment lost 1 base and the V segment lost 1 base, leaving 13 bases of the junction unmatched. The DNA of the CDR3 is TGTGCCACCAGCAGAGCTTCCCCTAGCGGGAGAAACAAGTCCTACGAGCAGTACTTC. Its protein product is CATSRASPSGRNKSYEQYF.

This chain connects TRBV19 to TRBJ2-7; tentatively, D is TRBD1 (6 bases). CDR3 length: 13 amino acids. Trimming left V 7 bases short and J 3 bases short, with 13 bases between. Germline V gene data show CDR1 as LNHDA and CDR2 as SQIVND (reference sequence). The CDR3 DNA reads TGTGCCAGTATATGGGACAAATGCTACGAGCAGTACGTC. Translation: CASIWDKCYEQYV.

The rearrangement uses TRBV19 and TRBJ2-5; the match to TRBD1 covers 12 bases. This CDR3 region has 15 residues. CDR1 and CDR2 (germline): LNHDA, SQIVND (reference sequence). V dropped 6 bases and J dropped 5; count of bases not matched to a gene: 7. The CDR3 is CASRPGQGASETQYF. CDR3 coding DNA: TGTGCCAGTAGACCGGGACAGGGGGCCTCCGAGACCCAGTACTTC.

This clone has more than one count but fewer than ten. The chain employs TRBV10-1 and TRBJ2-2, with TRBD2 as a possible D gene (5 bases). This CDR3 spans 11 amino acids. V gave up 3 bases and J gave up 11 bases, with 7 bases separating them. The germline V gene has CDR1 WNHNN and CDR2 SYGVQD (reference sequence). The CDR3 loop reads CASSEAAELFF. The CDR3 DNA sequence: TGCGCCAGCAGTGAAGCGGCAGAGCTGTTTTTT.

The chain uses TRBV24-1 and TRBJ1-1; D possibly corresponds to TRBD1 (6 bases). This CDR3 is 12 amino acids long. Trimming took off 3 bases at V and 8 bases at J, with 9 bases between the two ends. Germline V lookup: CDR1 KGHDR, CDR2 SFDVKD. The chain's CDR3 is CATSDNDREAFF. The CDR3 nucleotides read TGTGCCACCAGTGATAACGACAGGGAAGCTTTCTTT.

The chain recombines TRBV29-1 with TRBJ2-5; D is unresolved. V lost 4 bases to trimming and J lost 0 bases, with 6 bases between them. The CDR3 has 12 residues. CDR1 is SQVTM and CDR2 is ANQGSEA in the germline V gene. CDR3: CSVAVNQETQYF. The DNA of the CDR3 is TGCAGCGTTGCGGTAAACCAAGAGACCCAGTACTTC. Full variable domain (missing parts from reference TRBV29-1 and TRBJ2-5): SAVISQKPSRDICQRGTSLTIQCQVDSQVTMMFWYRQQPGQSLTLIATANQGSEATYESGFVIDKFPISRPNLTFSTLTVSNMSPEDSSIYLCSVAVNQETQYFGPGTRLLVL.

This clone occurred a few times. The J gene is TRBJ2-5, the V gene TRBV6-4; perhaps TRBD1 as D (5 bases). Germline loops: CDR1 MRHNA, CDR2 SNTAGT. The germline V and J ends were trimmed by 3 bases and 3 bases, with 8 bases remaining between them. The CDR3 runs 13 residues. Here the CDR3 reads CASSETAKETQYF. CDR3 nucleotides: TGTGCCAGCAGTGAGACAGCAAAAGAGACCCAGTACTTC.

The rearrangement links TRBV7-6 to TRBJ2-5, with a tentative D call TRBD2 (5 bases). The CDR3 totals 14 residues. Germline V gene data show CDR1 as SGHVS and CDR2 as FNYEAQ. Trimming removed 5 bases at V and 8 bases at J, with 18 bases between. CDR3 residues: CASSHPRDPQTQYF. In nucleotides, the CDR3 is TGTGCCAGCAGCCACCCCCGGGATCCCCAAACCCAGTACTTC.

The V call is TRBV11-2, the J call TRBJ2-3; D gene uncertain. There are 13 residues in the CDR3. The V end lost 0 bases, the J end lost 4 bases, and 5 bases lay between the germline ends. Germline CDR1 and CDR2: SGHAT and FQNNGV. The CDR3 nucleotides read TGTGCCAGCAGCTTAGATCTTGCAGATACGCAGTATTTT. It translates to CASSLDLADTQYF.

As DNA, the CDR3 is TGCAGCGTTCGGGCAGGGTCGGGCACTGAAGCTTTCTTT. This sequence encodes CSVRAGSGTEAFF. The V gene is TRBV29-1, the J gene TRBJ1-1, with D perhaps TRBD1 (5 bases). This CDR3 region has 13 residues. Germline-derived CDR1 and CDR2 are SQVTM and ANQGSEA. V lost 5 bases to trimming and J lost 4 bases, with 14 bases between them.